The following is a T cell receptor beta chain sequence with its context. Its target is not known. Sequenced with the Oncomine TCR Beta short-read assay was DNA taken from cultured CD4+ T cells. TCRdb ran MiXCR on the PCR reads and lists one entry per CDR3 protein. The data show 15,000 to 25,000 distinct CDR3 sequences, approximately 37% seen once. The data derive from a study of vaccination and CD4 T cells after COVID-19. The treatment here: roughly 10-day PBMC culture with coronavirus spike peptide pools or control peptides (ViraFEST assay). V lost 6 bases and J 0 bases, leaving 11 bases between the germline ends. The CDR3 contains 15 residues. From germline, CDR1 is SNHLY and CDR2 FYNNEI.

Sequenced: cultured CD4+ T cells from blood. This TCR was sampled from a human donor with COVID-19. This chain connects TRBV2 to TRBJ2-2; D remains unclear. The DNA for the CDR3 is TGTGCCAGCAGGGAGACTTACGCGAACACCGGGGAGCTGTTTTTT. It specifies CASRETYANTGELFF. The full variable domain, with the rest looked up from reference TRBV2 and TRBJ2-2, is EPEVTQTPSHQVTQMGQEVILRCVPISNHLYFYWYRQILGQKVEFLVSFYNNEISEKSEIFDDQFSVERPDGSNFTLKIRSTKLEDSAMYFCASRETYANTGELFFGEGSRLTVL.